This passage covers 10 T cell receptor beta chains from one sample sequenced in a study of memory CD4+ T cells and cytomegalovirus serostatus. The sort gate was single viable CD3+CD4+CD8-CD45RO+ cells for memory CD4+ T cells. Sequencing was performed with immunoSEQ multiplex PCR; in TCRdb, only in-frame clones are kept and a portion is missing. The sample gives 50,000 to 65,000 clones, around 88% of which show up once; 1.5% to 2.5% is in the top ten. Sequencing was done on a sample of memory CD4+ T cells from blood. These receptors all come from an adult in good health and CMV-seropositive.

V usage is TRBV12-5 and J usage is TRBJ2-1; tentative D call: TRBD1 (7 bases). The V end was cut by 5 bases, the J end by 2 bases, with 13 bases between. The length of the CDR3 is 15 residues. From germline, CDR1 is LGHNT and CDR2 FRNRAP. The CDR3 region has the DNA TGTGCTAGTGGTCCTCAGGGGGGCCCCTACAATGAGCAGTTCTTC. It yields the protein CASGPQGGPYNEQFF. Looking up the rest from reference TRBV12-5 and TRBJ2-1 gives the full variable domain: DARVTQTPRHKVTEMGQEVTMRCQPILGHNTVFWYRQTMMQGLELLAYFRNRAPLDDSGMPKDRFSAEMPDATLATLKIQPSEPRDSAVYFCASGPQGGPYNEQFFGPGTRLTVL.

The chain carries TRBV7-8 and TRBJ1-1; TRBD1 aligns across 10 bases. CDR1 and CDR2 (germline): SGHVS, FQNEAQ. V dropped 5 bases and J dropped 6; count of bases not matched to a gene: 12. This CDR3 is 16 amino acids long. CDR3 sequence reads: CASSERQGARRAEAFF. The CDR3 DNA is TGTGCCAGCAGCGAGAGACAGGGGGCGCGTAGGGCTGAAGCTTTCTTT.

This clone appeared a single time. The rearrangement uses TRBV12-5 and TRBJ2-1; possibly TRBD2 for D (6 bases). CDR1 and CDR2 from the germline V gene are LGHNT and FRNRAP. Deletions cut 6 bases from V and 10 bases from J, with 16 bases between. The CDR3 length is 13 residues. The CDR3 region is CASGPPGVGEQFF. The CDR3 nucleotides are TGTGCTAGTGGGCCACCGGGGGTAGGAGAGCAGTTCTTC. Drawing the rest from reference TRBV12-5 and TRBJ2-1, the complete variable domain is DARVTQTPRHKVTEMGQEVTMRCQPILGHNTVFWYRQTMMQGLELLAYFRNRAPLDDSGMPKDRFSAEMPDATLATLKIQPSEPRDSAVYFCASGPPGVGEQFFGPGTRLTVL.

The chain's CDR3 is CASSGAGPGTGHTGELFF. The CDR3 region has the DNA TGCGCCAGCAGTGGAGCTGGCCCCGGGACAGGACACACCGGGGAGCTGTTTTTT. This chain uses TRBV10-1 with TRBJ2-2; TRBD1 aligns across 8 bases. Germline CDR1 reads WNHNN; CDR2 reads SYGVQD (reference sequence). Germline trimming cut 4 bases from V and 3 bases from J; bases unmatched to any gene: 13. This CDR3 has 18 amino acids.

The V call is TRBV28, the J call TRBJ1-1; no clear D. V was shortened by 3 bases and J by 0 bases, with 11 bases between the two germline ends. The CDR3 has 15 residues. Germline loops: CDR1 MDHEN, CDR2 SYDVKM. CDR3 residues: CASSLPRRMNTEAFF. Here the CDR3 DNA reads TGTGCCAGCAGTTTGCCGAGGCGCATGAACACTGAAGCTTTCTTT. Complete variable domain (other parts from reference TRBV28 and TRBJ1-1): DVKVTQSSRYLVKRTGEKVFLECVQDMDHENMFWYRQDPGLGLRLIYFSYDVKMKEKGDIPEGYSVSREKKERFSLILESASTNQTSMYLCASSLPRRMNTEAFFGQGTRLTVV.

The chain links TRBV29-1 to TRBJ1-4, with D perhaps matching TRBD1 (6 bases). The length of the CDR3 is 13 residues. Germline V lookup: CDR1 SQVTM, CDR2 ANQGSEA. V lost 1 base and J 11 bases, leaving 14 bases between the germline ends. DNA of the CDR3: TGCAGCGTTGAAGGTGGGGCCCAGGGGAAACTGTTTTTT. Residues: CSVEGGAQGKLFF.

This clone was seen only once. The chain's CDR3 is CASSHSGQGSGNTIYF. The CDR3 coding sequence is TGCGCCAGCAGCCATTCTGGACAGGGTTCTGGAAACACCATATATTTT. The chain couples TRBV4-3 to TRBJ1-3; 8 bases align to TRBD1. The CDR3 extends over 16 amino acids. V was clipped by 3 bases and J by 1 base; unmatched bases: 5. Germline lookup yields CDR1 LGHNA and CDR2 YSLEER.

The V call is TRBV18, the J call TRBJ1-2; perhaps TRBD1 as D (6 bases). The CDR3 covers 15 residues. Per germline, CDR1 KGHSH and CDR2 LQKENI. V was cut by 5 bases and J by 7 bases, with 20 bases left in between. DNA of the CDR3: TGTGCCAGCTCATCCAGCTACAGGGCAGATGCTGGCTACACCTTC. This encodes CASSSSYRADAGYTF.

The chain employs TRBV19 and TRBJ2-1; D is undetermined. Germline V CDR1 and CDR2: LNHDA, SQIVND (reference sequence). The length of the CDR3 is 11 residues. Trimming removed 6 bases from V and 2 bases from J, with 2 bases in between. CDR3 in amino acids: CASSTYNEQFF. DNA for the CDR3: TGTGCCAGTAGCACCTACAATGAGCAGTTCTTC.

The chain couples TRBV9 to TRBJ2-5, with D perhaps assigned TRBD1 or TRBD2 (6 bases each). CDR1 is SGDLS, CDR2 YYNGEE, per germline. The V end lost 1 base, the J end lost 4 bases, and 11 bases lay between the germline ends. This CDR3 is built from 14 residues. The CDR3 loop reads CASSVQEGGETQYF. CDR3 coding DNA: TGTGCCAGCAGCGTACAAGAGGGGGGAGAGACCCAGTACTTC.